This TCR beta chain was captured by sequencing in a study of blood T cell repertoires in COVID-19. Study information: Nucleic acid was either cDNA or gDNA, and it came from T cells, B-cell-depleted T cells, or PBMCs.

In the original processing: Cell counts per sample came from amplifying reference gene primers. Data came from immunoSEQ multiplex PCR; TCRdb stores just in-frame clones and leaves some out. V and J calls plus clone size are reproduced from that table; the DNA served to infer D and trimming. The table shows around 300,000 clones, with 90% occurring only once. A Seattle source enrolled patients during active infection and followed them longitudinally. This CDR3 region has 15 residues. V was clipped by 2 bases and J by 6 bases, with 16 bases between them. Germline loops: CDR1 SGHTA, CDR2 FQGTGA. The sample was peripheral blood. The receptor was derived from a woman aged 25 to 39 with COVID-19, enrolled during active disease. The gene calls are TRBV7-3 and TRBJ1-1, with D hard to call. In DNA form, the CDR3 reads TGTGCCAGCAGCTTATACGCCCCCCCTCAGGCTGAAGCTTTCTTT. Amino acid sequence: CASSLYAPPQAEAFF.